Below, 16 T cell receptor beta chains from the same sample are listed, as sequenced in a study of blood T cell repertoires in COVID-19. The table came from immunoSEQ multiplex PCR; TCRdb's copy has only in-frame clones and leaves some out. The sample consists of about 67,000 clones, around nine tenths of them appearing once. Sequencing was performed on peripheral blood. These receptors were obtained from an older woman with acute or convalescent COVID-19.

The rearrangement joins TRBV7-9 to TRBJ1-2; possible D gene TRBD1, 5 bases. The CDR3 consists of 12 residues. CDR1 SEHNR and CDR2 FQNEAQ come from the germline V gene (reference sequence). Trimming took 4 bases from V and 8 from J, leaving 11 bases between them. This chain's CDR3 is CASSSGHQGYTF. Here the CDR3 DNA reads TGTGCCAGCAGCTCTGGACACCAAGGCTACACCTTC.

This clone was observed once. The CDR3 region has the DNA TGTGCCAGCAGCCAATCCCCCCCAGGGGCGGAGGAGACCCAGTACTTC. Its translation: CASSQSPPGAEETQYF. The rearrangement uses TRBV3-1 (or the pseudogene TRBV3-2) and TRBJ2-5; D is possibly TRBD1 (6 bases). Germline V CDR1 and CDR2: LGHDT, YNNKEL (reference sequence). V lost 2 bases to trimming and J lost 5 bases, with 18 bases between them. The CDR3 contains 16 residues.

CDR3 nucleotide sequence: TGTGCCAGCAGCCCACCTGGGGGGGAAGTTCCCGAGCAGTACGTC. Amino acids: CASSPPGGEVPEQYV. The rearrangement uses TRBV28 and TRBJ2-7; 7 bases line up with TRBD2. Unmatched junction bases numbered 14, after V lost 6 bases and J lost 6 bases. The length of the CDR3 is 15 residues. Germline CDR1 and CDR2: MDHEN and SYDVKM.

This chain connects TRBV6-6 to TRBJ1-1; 7 nucleotides line up with TRBD1. The V gene end was trimmed by 4 bases and the J gene end by 4 bases; junction bases not matched to a gene: 9. The CDR3 is made up of 15 amino acids. Germline CDR1 reads MNHNY; CDR2 reads SVGAGI (reference sequence). The chain's CDR3 is CASSLEGAGSTEAFF. DNA of the CDR3: TGTGCCAGCAGTTTAGAGGGGGCCGGGAGCACTGAAGCTTTCTTT.

This chain connects TRBV5-1 to TRBJ2-3; D gene unclear. The CDR3 consists of 14 residues. V was trimmed by 2 bases and J by 2 bases, leaving 9 bases between them. Germline V gene data show CDR1 as SGHRS and CDR2 as YFSETQ. CDR3 DNA sequence: TGCGCCAGCAGCTTAAAGCCCCCCACAGATACGCAGTATTTT. Translated, it gives CASSLKPPTDTQYF. The full variable domain, with the rest looked up from reference TRBV5-1 and TRBJ2-3, is KAGVTQTPRYLIKTRGQQVTLSCSPISGHRSVSWYQQTPGQGLQFLFEYFSETQRNKGNFPGRFSGRQFSNSRSEMNVSTLELGDSALYLCASSLKPPTDTQYFGPGTRLTVL.

This rearrangement joins TRBV28 to TRBJ2-3, with unresolved D. V was cut by 6 bases and J by 2 bases, with 6 bases left in between. CDR3 length: 12 amino acids. Germline lookup yields CDR1 MDHEN and CDR2 SYDVKM. As DNA, the CDR3 is TGTGCCAGCAGCGTCGTCACAGATACGCAGTATTTT. This sequence encodes CASSVVTDTQYF. Full variable domain (missing parts from reference TRBV28 and TRBJ2-3): DVKVTQSSRYLVKRTGEKVFLECVQDMDHENMFWYRQDPGLGLRLIYFSYDVKMKEKGDIPEGYSVSREKKERFSLILESASTNQTSMYLCASSVVTDTQYFGPGTRLTVL.

The J gene is TRBJ2-3, the V gene TRBV7-2, with D hard to call. Trimming pared 2 bases from V and 1 base from J, leaving 7 bases between. Germline values: CDR1 SGHTA, CDR2 FQGNSA. This CDR3 has 14 residues. CDR3 protein: CASSLLVGTDTQYF. Written as DNA, the CDR3 is TGTGCCAGCAGCTTATTAGTTGGCACAGATACGCAGTATTTT.

The chain employs TRBV5-4 and TRBJ1-2; D is unclear. The germline V and J ends were trimmed by 4 bases and 5 bases, with 15 bases remaining between them. The CDR3 is 14 amino acids. Per germline, CDR1 SGHNT and CDR2 YYREEE (reference sequence). In DNA, the CDR3 is TGTGCCAGCAGCCCACCTGGCGGTCGTTATGGCTACACCTTC. Its protein product is CASSPPGGRYGYTF.

The chain combines TRBV4-3 with TRBJ2-2, with D maybe TRBD1 (5 bases). The germline CDR1 and CDR2 sequences are LGHNA and YSLEER. With 4 bases removed from V and 6 bases from J, the gap between germline ends came to 18 bases. The CDR3 is 16 amino acids. The CDR3 is CASSPTVGHMAGELFF. The DNA for the CDR3 is TGCGCCAGCAGCCCGACGGTGGGGCATATGGCCGGGGAGCTGTTTTTT.

The chain couples TRBV28 to TRBJ1-2; 7 bases align to TRBD1. Germline CDR1 MDHEN, CDR2 SYDVKM. The CDR3 covers 13 residues. J was trimmed by 7 bases and V by 3 bases; bases with no gene match: 5. This CDR3 is CASSFQGGGGYTF. CDR3 sequence (DNA): TGTGCCAGCAGTTTTCAGGGGGGTGGTGGCTACACCTTC.

V and J are TRBV5-5 and TRBJ2-1; 12 bases agree with TRBD1. Germline V lookup: CDR1 SGHKS, CDR2 YYEKEE (reference sequence). The CDR3 extends over 16 amino acids. V lost 7 bases, J lost 9 bases, and 14 bases stayed unmatched. CDR3 residues: CASQLRSGTGGSEQFF. DNA of the CDR3: TGTGCCAGCCAACTACGGTCCGGGACAGGGGGCAGTGAGCAGTTCTTC.

The chain employs TRBV5-4 and TRBJ1-4, with 10 bases identical to TRBD1. Germline V gives CDR1 SGHNT, CDR2 YYREEE (reference sequence). V trimming: 0 bases; J trimming: 8 bases; junction bases outside the gene matches: 7. This CDR3 has 16 residues. The CDR3 is CASSLGAGTGEEKLFF. The CDR3 nucleotides are TGTGCCAGCAGCTTGGGGGCAGGGACAGGGGAAGAAAAACTGTTTTTT.

The chain recombines TRBV18 with TRBJ1-5; D perhaps matches TRBD1 (5 bases). Trimming took off 1 base at V and 4 bases at J, with 14 bases between the two ends. This CDR3 is 16 amino acids long. Germline lookup yields CDR1 KGHSH and CDR2 LQKENI. The CDR3 bases are TGTGCCAGCTCACCACAGATTTCGGGGGGAAATCAGCCCCAGCATTTT. This gives the protein CASSPQISGGNQPQHF. Using reference TRBV18 and TRBJ1-5 for the parts outside the CDR3, the full variable domain is NAGVMQNPRHLVRRRGQEARLRCSPMKGHSHVYWYRQLPEEGLKFMVYLQKENIIDESGMPKERFSAEFPKEGPSILRIQQVVRGDSAAYFCASSPQISGGNQPQHFGDGTRLSIL.

The rearrangement links TRBV7-2 to TRBJ1-6; D remains ambiguous. This CDR3 is built from 13 residues. Germline CDR1 reads SGHTA; CDR2 reads FQGNSA. The V end was cut by 1 base, the J end by 13 bases, with 11 bases between. This CDR3 reads CASSLGSPQPLHF. Written as DNA, the CDR3 is TGTGCCAGCAGCTTAGGGAGCCCCCAGCCCCTCCACTTT.

J is TRBJ2-3 and V is TRBV5-1; D gene unclear. V was trimmed by 0 bases and J by 4 bases, leaving 9 bases between them. This CDR3 spans 14 amino acids. Germline values: CDR1 SGHRS, CDR2 YFSETQ. The CDR3 reads CASSLEGVSDTQYF. The CDR3 region has the DNA TGCGCCAGCAGCTTGGAAGGAGTGTCAGATACGCAGTATTTT.

The V gene is TRBV4-2, the J gene TRBJ1-1, with D hard to call. From germline, CDR1 is LGHNA and CDR2 YNFKEQ. This CDR3 comprises 15 residues. Trimming took 1 base from V and 2 from J, leaving 11 bases between them. CDR3 in amino acids: CASSQGSGVNTEAFF. The CDR3 DNA reads as TGTGCCAGCAGCCAAGGCTCCGGGGTAAACACTGAAGCTTTCTTT.